This T cell receptor beta chain was sequenced during a study of siplizumab effects on memory and regulatory T cells. Broader study findings: Researchers could map only a minor fraction of alloreactive clones to unstimulated subsets. Most proliferating CD4+ or CD8+ clones, roughly 75-95%, had no naive or memory assignment.

Comment on this clone: Antigen: not known.

Sequencing was performed with immunoSEQ multiplex PCR; in TCRdb, only in-frame clones are kept and a portion is missing. Altogether 50,000 to 75,000 clones are present, 96% being singletons, with the ten largest covering about 0.095%. Germline-derived CDR1 and CDR2 are MNHEY and SMNVEV (reference sequence). The V end lost 1 base, the J end lost 1 base, and 13 bases lay between the germline ends. The CDR3 loop spans 16 amino acids. This receptor was identified in a human donor in good health. Material: naive CD8+ T cells sorted from blood. The chain combines TRBV27 with TRBJ2-5; TRBD2 might be the D (5 bases). The CDR3 coding sequence is TGTGCCAGCAGTTTATACCCCCGCCGGGGCCAAGAGACCCAGTACTTC. This translates into CASSLYPRRGQETQYF.